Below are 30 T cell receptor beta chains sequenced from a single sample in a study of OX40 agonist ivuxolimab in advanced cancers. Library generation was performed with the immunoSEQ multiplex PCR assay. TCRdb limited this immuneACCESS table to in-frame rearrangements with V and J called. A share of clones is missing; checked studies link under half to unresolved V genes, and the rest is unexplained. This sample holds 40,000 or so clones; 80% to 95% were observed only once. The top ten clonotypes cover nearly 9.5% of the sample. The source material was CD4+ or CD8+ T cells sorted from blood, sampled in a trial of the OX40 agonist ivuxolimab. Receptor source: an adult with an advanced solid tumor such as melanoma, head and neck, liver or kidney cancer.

The CDR3 DNA reads TGTGCCAGCAGCGAGAGCCTTACAGGCCTCTGGGGGACCCAGCATTTT. Amino acid sequence: CASSESLTGLWGTQHF. The genes are TRBV27 and TRBJ1-5; D is perhaps TRBD1 (5 bases). CDR1 and CDR2 (germline): MNHEY, SMNVEV (reference sequence). The germline V and J ends were trimmed by 6 bases and 11 bases, with 26 bases remaining between them. There are 16 residues in the CDR3.

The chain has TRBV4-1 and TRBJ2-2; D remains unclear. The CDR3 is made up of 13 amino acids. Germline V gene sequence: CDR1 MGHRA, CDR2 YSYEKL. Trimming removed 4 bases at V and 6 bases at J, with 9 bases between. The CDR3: CASSPFEAGELFF. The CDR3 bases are TGCGCCAGCAGCCCCTTTGAGGCCGGGGAGCTGTTTTTT.

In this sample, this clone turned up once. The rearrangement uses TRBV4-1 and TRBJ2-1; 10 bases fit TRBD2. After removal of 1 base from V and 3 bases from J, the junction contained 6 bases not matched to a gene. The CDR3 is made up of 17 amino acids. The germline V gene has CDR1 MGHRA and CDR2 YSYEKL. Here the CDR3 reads CASSQGLLAGHYNEQFF. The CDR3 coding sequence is TGCGCCAGCAGCCAAGGCCTACTAGCGGGACACTACAATGAGCAGTTCTTC.

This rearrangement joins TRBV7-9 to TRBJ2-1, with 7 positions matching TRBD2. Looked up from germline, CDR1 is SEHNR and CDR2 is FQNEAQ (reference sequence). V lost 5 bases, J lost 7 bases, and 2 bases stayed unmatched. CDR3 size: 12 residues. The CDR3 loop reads CASSPGGNEQFF. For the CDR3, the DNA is TGTGCCAGCAGCCCCGGGGGGAATGAGCAGTTCTTC.

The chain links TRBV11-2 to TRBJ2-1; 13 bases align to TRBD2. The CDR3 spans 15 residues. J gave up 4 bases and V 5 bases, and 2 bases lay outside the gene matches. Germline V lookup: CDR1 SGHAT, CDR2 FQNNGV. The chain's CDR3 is CASSILAGGYNEQFF. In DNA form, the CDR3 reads TGTGCCAGCAGCATACTAGCGGGAGGGTACAATGAGCAGTTCTTC.

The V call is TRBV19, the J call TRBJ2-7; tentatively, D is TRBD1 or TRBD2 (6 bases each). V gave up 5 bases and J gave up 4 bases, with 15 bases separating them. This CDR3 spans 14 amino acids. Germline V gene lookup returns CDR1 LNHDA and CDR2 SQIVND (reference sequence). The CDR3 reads CASSPRRGAYEQYF. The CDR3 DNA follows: TGTGCCAGTAGTCCTCGGAGGGGGGCATACGAGCAGTACTTC.

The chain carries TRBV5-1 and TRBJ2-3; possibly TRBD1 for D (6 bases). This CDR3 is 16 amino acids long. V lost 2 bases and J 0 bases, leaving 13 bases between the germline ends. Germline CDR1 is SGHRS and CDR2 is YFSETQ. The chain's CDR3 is CASSFWTVTSTDTQYF. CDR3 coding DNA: TGCGCCAGCAGCTTCTGGACAGTTACTAGCACAGATACGCAGTATTTT.

The CDR3 loop is CASSMGPTAGHYEQYF. The CDR3 DNA is TGTGCCAGCAGTATGGGCCCCACAGCGGGCCACTACGAGCAGTACTTC. The J gene is TRBJ2-7, the V gene TRBV27; tentative D call: TRBD2 (6 bases). Trimming removed 5 bases at V and 3 bases at J, with 20 bases between. CDR1 and CDR2 (germline): MNHEY, SMNVEV (reference sequence). The CDR3 runs 16 residues.

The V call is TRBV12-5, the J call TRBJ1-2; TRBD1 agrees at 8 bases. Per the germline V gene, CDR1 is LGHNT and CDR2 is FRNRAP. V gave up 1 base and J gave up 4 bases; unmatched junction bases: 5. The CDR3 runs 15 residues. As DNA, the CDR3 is TGTGCTAGTGGTTTGGGGACAGGGTTTGGCTATGGCTACACCTTC. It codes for CASGLGTGFGYGYTF.

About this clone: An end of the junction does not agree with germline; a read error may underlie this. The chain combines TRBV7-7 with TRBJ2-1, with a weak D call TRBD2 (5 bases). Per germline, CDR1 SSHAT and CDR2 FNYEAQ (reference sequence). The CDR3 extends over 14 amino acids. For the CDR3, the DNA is TGTGCTAGCAGCTTAGGCGGGTCCTACAATGAGCAGTTCTTC. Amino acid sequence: CASSLGGSYNEQFF.

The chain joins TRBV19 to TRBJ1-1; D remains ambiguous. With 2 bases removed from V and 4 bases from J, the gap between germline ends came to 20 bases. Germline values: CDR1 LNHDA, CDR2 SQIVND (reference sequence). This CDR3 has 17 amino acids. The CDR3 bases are TGTGCCAGTAGTATAAGGTCGGAGGGCGGAATGTTCACTGAAGCTTTCTTT. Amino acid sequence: CASSIRSEGGMFTEAFF. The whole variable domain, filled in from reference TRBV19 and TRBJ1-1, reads DGGITQSPKYLFRKEGQNVTLSCEQNLNHDAMYWYRQDPGQGLRLIYYSQIVNDFQKGDIAEGYSVSREKKESFPLTVTSAQKNPTAFYLCASSIRSEGGMFTEAFFGQGTRLTVV.

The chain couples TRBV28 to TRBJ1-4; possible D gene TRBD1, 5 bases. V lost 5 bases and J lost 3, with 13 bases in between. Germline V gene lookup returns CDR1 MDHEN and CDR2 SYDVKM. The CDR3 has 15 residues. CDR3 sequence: CASSRGRIANEKLFF. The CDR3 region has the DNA TGTGCCAGCAGTAGGGGACGGATCGCTAATGAAAAACTGTTTTTT. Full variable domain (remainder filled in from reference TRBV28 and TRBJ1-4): DVKVTQSSRYLVKRTGEKVFLECVQDMDHENMFWYRQDPGLGLRLIYFSYDVKMKEKGDIPEGYSVSREKKERFSLILESASTNQTSMYLCASSRGRIANEKLFFGSGTQLSVL.

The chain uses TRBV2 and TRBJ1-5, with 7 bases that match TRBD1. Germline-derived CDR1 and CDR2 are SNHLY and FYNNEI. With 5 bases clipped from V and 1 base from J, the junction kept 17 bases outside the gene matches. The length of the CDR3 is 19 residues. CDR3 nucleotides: TGTGCCAGCAGTTCATCTAAGAGCCAGGGGGTTTTAAGCAATCAGCCCCAGCATTTT. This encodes CASSSSKSQGVLSNQPQHF.

The CDR3 here is CASRLAGIDEQFF. DNA for the CDR3: TGTGCCAGCAGACTAGCGGGAATCGATGAGCAGTTCTTC. The chain employs TRBV27 and TRBJ2-1, with 10 bases that match TRBD2. From germline, CDR1 is MNHEY and CDR2 SMNVEV (reference sequence). The CDR3 totals 13 residues. Losses at the gene ends were 6 bases for V and 8 bases for J; bases not matched to a gene: 4.

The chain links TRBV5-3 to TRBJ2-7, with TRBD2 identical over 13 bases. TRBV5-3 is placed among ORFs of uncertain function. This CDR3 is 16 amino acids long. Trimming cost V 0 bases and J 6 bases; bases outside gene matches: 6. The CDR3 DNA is TGTGCCAGAAGCTTGGTTAGAAGACTAGCGGGAGGCGAGCAGTACTTC. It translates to CARSLVRRLAGGEQYF.

The CDR3 nucleotides read TGCGCCAGCGCTCCAGTTGGGGGGGCTTTGAGGGAGCTGTTTTTT. This codes for CASAPVGGALRELFF. The rearrangement joins TRBV4-1 to TRBJ2-2; perhaps TRBD2 as D (7 bases). The germline CDR1 and CDR2 sequences are MGHRA and YSYEKL. The V end lost 8 bases, the J end lost 9 bases, and 22 bases lay between the germline ends. The CDR3 has 15 amino acids.

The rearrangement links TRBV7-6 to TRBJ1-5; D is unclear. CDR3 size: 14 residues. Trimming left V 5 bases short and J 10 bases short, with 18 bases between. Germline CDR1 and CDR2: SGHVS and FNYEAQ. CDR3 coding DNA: TGTGCCAGCAGCCAAGGAGGCCCTACTGGACCCCAGCATTTT. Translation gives CASSQGGPTGPQHF.

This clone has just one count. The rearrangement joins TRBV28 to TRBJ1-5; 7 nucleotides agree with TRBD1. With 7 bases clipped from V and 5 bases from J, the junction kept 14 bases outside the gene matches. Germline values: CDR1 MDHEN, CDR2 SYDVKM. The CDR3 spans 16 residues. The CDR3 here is CASTPRDSQRYQPQHF. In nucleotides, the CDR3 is TGTGCCAGCACCCCCCGGGACAGCCAAAGATATCAGCCCCAGCATTTT. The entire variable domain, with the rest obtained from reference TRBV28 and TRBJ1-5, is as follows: DVKVTQSSRYLVKRTGEKVFLECVQDMDHENMFWYRQDPGLGLRLIYFSYDVKMKEKGDIPEGYSVSREKKERFSLILESASTNQTSMYLCASTPRDSQRYQPQHFGDGTRLSIL.

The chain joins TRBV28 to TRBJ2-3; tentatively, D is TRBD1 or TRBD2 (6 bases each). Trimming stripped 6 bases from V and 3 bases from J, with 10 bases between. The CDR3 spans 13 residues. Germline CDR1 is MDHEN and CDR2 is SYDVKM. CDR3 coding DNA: TGTGCCAGCAGGGAAGGGGGGACAGATACGCAGTATTTT. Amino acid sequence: CASREGGTDTQYF.

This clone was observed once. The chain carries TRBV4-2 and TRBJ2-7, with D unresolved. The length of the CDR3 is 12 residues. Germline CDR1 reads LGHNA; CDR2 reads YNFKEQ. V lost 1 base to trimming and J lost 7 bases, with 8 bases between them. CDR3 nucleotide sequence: TGTGCCAGCAGCCAAGTACACCGGGAGCAGTACGTC. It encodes CASSQVHREQYV.

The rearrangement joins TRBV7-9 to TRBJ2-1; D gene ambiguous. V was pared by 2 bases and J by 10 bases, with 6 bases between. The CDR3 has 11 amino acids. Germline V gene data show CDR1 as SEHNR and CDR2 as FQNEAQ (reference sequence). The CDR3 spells CASSLMWEQFF. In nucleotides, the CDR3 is TGTGCCAGCAGCTTAATGTGGGAGCAGTTCTTC.

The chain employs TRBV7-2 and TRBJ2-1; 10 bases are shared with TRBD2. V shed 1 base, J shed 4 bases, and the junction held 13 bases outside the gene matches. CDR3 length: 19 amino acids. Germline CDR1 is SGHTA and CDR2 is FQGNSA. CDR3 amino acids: CASSLDGYSTSGEYNEQFF. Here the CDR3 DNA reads TGTGCCAGCAGCTTAGATGGTTATAGCACTAGCGGGGAATACAATGAGCAGTTCTTC.

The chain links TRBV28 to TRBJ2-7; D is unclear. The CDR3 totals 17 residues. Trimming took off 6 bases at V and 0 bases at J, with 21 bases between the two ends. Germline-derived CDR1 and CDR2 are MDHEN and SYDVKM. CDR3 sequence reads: CASSTWGGRWGSYEQYF. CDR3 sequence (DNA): TGTGCCAGCAGCACTTGGGGTGGGCGGTGGGGCTCCTACGAGCAGTACTTC.

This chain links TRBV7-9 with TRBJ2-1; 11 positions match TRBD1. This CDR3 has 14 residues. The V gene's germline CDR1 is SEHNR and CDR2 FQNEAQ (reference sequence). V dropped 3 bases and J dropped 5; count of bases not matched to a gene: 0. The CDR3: CASSLGQGDNEQFF. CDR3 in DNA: TGTGCCAGCAGCTTGGGACAGGGGGACAATGAGCAGTTCTTC.

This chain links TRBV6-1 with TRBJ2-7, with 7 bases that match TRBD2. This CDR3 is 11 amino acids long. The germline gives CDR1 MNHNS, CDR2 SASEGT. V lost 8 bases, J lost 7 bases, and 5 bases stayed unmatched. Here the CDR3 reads CASGAGREQYV. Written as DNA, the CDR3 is TGTGCCAGCGGGGCCGGGAGGGAGCAGTACGTC.

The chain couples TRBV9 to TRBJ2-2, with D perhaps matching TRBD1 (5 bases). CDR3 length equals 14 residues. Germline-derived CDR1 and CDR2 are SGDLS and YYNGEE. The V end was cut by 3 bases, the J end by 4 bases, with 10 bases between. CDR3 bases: TGTGCCAGCAGCGGGATTCAGGGCACCGGGGAGCTGTTTTTT. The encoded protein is CASSGIQGTGELFF. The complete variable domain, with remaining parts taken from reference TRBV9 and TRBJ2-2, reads DSGVTQTPKHLITATGQRVTLRCSPRSGDLSVYWYQQSLDQGLQFLIQYYNGEERAKGNILERFSAQQFPDLHSELNLSSLELGDSALYFCASSGIQGTGELFFGEGSRLTVL.

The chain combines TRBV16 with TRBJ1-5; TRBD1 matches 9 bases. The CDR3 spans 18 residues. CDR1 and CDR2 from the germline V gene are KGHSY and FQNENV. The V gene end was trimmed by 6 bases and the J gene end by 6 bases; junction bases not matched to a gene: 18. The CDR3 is CASSPGTGLPRVSQPQHF. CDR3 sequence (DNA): TGTGCCAGCAGTCCCGGGACAGGGCTCCCGAGGGTGAGTCAGCCCCAGCATTTT.

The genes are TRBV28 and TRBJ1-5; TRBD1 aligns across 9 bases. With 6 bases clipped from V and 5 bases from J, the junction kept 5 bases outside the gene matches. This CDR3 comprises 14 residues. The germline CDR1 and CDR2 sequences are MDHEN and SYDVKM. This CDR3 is CASRDTGGHQPQHF. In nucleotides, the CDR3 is TGTGCCAGCAGAGATACAGGGGGCCATCAGCCCCAGCATTTT. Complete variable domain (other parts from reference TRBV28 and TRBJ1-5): DVKVTQSSRYLVKRTGEKVFLECVQDMDHENMFWYRQDPGLGLRLIYFSYDVKMKEKGDIPEGYSVSREKKERFSLILESASTNQTSMYLCASRDTGGHQPQHFGDGTRLSIL.

CDR3 region: CASSIDAAQSSYNEQFF. CDR3 bases: TGTGCCAGTAGTATAGACGCTGCCCAGAGCTCCTACAATGAGCAGTTCTTC. The chain has TRBV19 and TRBJ2-1; D unresolved. CDR1 and CDR2 from the germline V gene are LNHDA and SQIVND (reference sequence). This CDR3 spans 17 amino acids. V was trimmed by 0 bases and J by 0 bases, leaving 12 bases between them.

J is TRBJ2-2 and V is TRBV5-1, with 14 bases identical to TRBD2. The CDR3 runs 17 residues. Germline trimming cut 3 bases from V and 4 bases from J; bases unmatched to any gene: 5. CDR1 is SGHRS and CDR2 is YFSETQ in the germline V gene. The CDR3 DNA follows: TGCGCCAGCAGCTCCGGGACTAGCGGGAGCGGCACCGGGGAGCTGTTTTTT. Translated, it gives CASSSGTSGSGTGELFF.